What follows are 26 T cell receptor beta chains derived from one specimen sequenced in a study of T cell clonality in common variable immunodeficiency. The repertoire was sequenced with immunoSEQ multiplex PCR; TCRdb's copy has only in-frame clones and lacks some. Altogether about 52,000 clones were found in the sample, and no singletons occur. Sample: peripheral blood mononuclear cells. The receptors were sampled from a person aged 18-70 years in good health.

Ten or more counts support this clone. The sequenced fragment ends 3 residues before the CDR3 boundary, so the rest is inferred from the germline J gene. The rearrangement links TRBV20-1 to TRBJ1-5, with 7 bases identical to TRBD1. The CDR3 has 15 amino acids. Germline V gene sequence: CDR1 DFQATT, CDR2 SNEGSKA (reference sequence). V shed 1 base and J 5 bases; nucleotides not matched to a gene: 8. The DNA read from the CDR3 is TGCAGTGCTAGAGTTCAACAGGGGCACGATCAGCCC. Translation: CSARVQQGHDQP. From start to end, the CDR3 is CSARVQQGHDQPQHF.

This clone was observed many times. The read terminates 3 residues ahead of where the CDR3 ends, so the germline J gene completes it. The identical CDR3 is also encoded by other nucleotide sequences in the sample. The chain couples TRBV7-9 to TRBJ1-3; TRBD1 aligns across 9 bases. CDR3 size: 14 residues. V was pared by 8 bases and J by 4 bases, with 6 bases of the junction left unmatched. Germline lookup yields CDR1 SEHNR and CDR2 FQNEAQ (reference sequence). Partial CDR3 DNA: TGTGCCAGCGTCCGGACAGGGGCCGGAAACACC. Its protein product is CASVRTGAGNT. The whole CDR3 reads CASVRTGAGNTIYF.

This clone was detected many times. CDR3 protein: CASSISKGDYGYTF. Partial CDR3 DNA: TGTGCCAGTAGTATTTCGAAGGGGGACTATGGC. The chain combines TRBV19 with TRBJ1-2, with D possibly matching TRBD1 (6 bases). The DNA ends 3 residues before the CDR3 does, and the rest of the CDR3 is filled in from the germline J gene. Trimming took 3 bases from V and 3 from J, leaving 11 bases between them. CDR1 LNHDA and CDR2 SQIVND come from the germline V gene (reference sequence). The CDR3 spans 14 residues.

This clone was counted between two and nine times. The read ends 3 residues shy of where the CDR3 ends; the end is completed using the germline J gene. The genes are TRBV7-6 and TRBJ2-4; D is unresolved. The CDR3 spans 15 residues. CDR1 SGHVS and CDR2 FNYEAQ come from the germline V gene. This CDR3 is CASSPIAQANYGQYF. The sequenced CDR3 bases are TGTGCCAGCAGCCCCATAGCACAAGCTAACTATGGT.

A few counts support this clone. An end of the junction does not agree with germline; a read error may underlie this. The CDR3 is cut off 3 residues early in the read; its end comes from the germline J gene. The same CDR3 also results from other DNA sequences found in this sample. The V call is TRBV7-9, the J call TRBJ1-3; 9 bases align to TRBD1. Germline CDR1 reads SEHNR; CDR2 reads FQNEAQ (reference sequence). The CDR3 is 15 amino acids. CDR3 DNA (partial): TGTGCCAGCGGGACAGGGTTGGTCTCTGGAAACACA. It encodes CASGTGLVSGNT. The CDR3, in full, reads CASGTGLVSGNTIYF.

Comment on this clone: The missing CDR3 end, 3 residues past where the read stops, is filled in from the germline J gene. This chain joins TRBV19 and TRBJ2-2, with 7 bases fitting TRBD1. CDR1 and CDR2 (germline): LNHDA, SQIVND (reference sequence). CDR3 length equals 15 residues. The sequenced part of the CDR3 DNA is TGTGCCAGTAGTGCCGGGACAGCCTTATCCGAAAAG. The encoded protein is CASSAGTALSEK. The whole CDR3 sequence reads CASSAGTALSEKLFF.

In this sample, this clone turned up many times. The CDR3 end falls 3 residues outside the read, so it is completed with the germline J gene. Other nucleotide sequences in the sample specify the same CDR3. V usage is TRBV20-1 and J usage is TRBJ1-2; D remains ambiguous. Germline assignment: CDR1 DFQATT and CDR2 SNEGSKA (reference sequence). The V and J ends lost 5 bases and 5 bases respectively, with 6 bases between them. The CDR3 spans 10 residues. Incomplete CDR3 DNA: TGCAGTGCTGGCCGATATGGC. Translating it yields CSAGRYG. The CDR3 in its entirety is CSAGRYGYTF.

Many counts were recorded for this clone. The read terminates 3 residues before the CDR3 end, so the remaining end is supplied by the germline J gene. The V gene is TRBV14, the J gene TRBJ1-2; tentatively, D is TRBD1 (5 bases). V was trimmed by 0 bases and J by 4 bases, leaving 18 bases between them. Germline-derived CDR1 and CDR2 are SGHDN and FVKESK. This CDR3 contains 17 residues. The CDR3 bases that were read are TGTGCCAGCAGCCAAGATAGGGGCCGTTTCGGAACCTATGGC. It translates to CASSQDRGRFGTYG. The CDR3 as a whole reads CASSQDRGRFGTYGYTF. Drawing the rest from reference TRBV14 and TRBJ1-2, the complete variable domain is EAGVTQFPSHSVIEKGQTVTLRCDPISGHDNLYWYRRVMGKEIKFLLHFVKESKQDESGMPNNRFLAERTGGTYSTLKVQPAELEDSGVYFCASSQDRGRFGTYGYTFGSGTRLTVV.

In this sample, this clone turned up many times. The read ends 3 residues early relative to the CDR3; the germline J gene fills the gap. The rearrangement joins TRBV2 to TRBJ1-5; D gene unclear. V dropped 5 bases and J dropped 3 bases, with 5 bases sitting between them. CDR3 size: 12 residues. The V gene's germline CDR1 is SNHLY and CDR2 FYNNEI. The CDR3 here is CASSPLNQPQHF. The CDR3 DNA, read in part, is TGTGCCAGCAGTCCTCTCAATCAGCCC. Based on the CDR3 plus reference TRBV2 and TRBJ1-5, the full variable domain is EPEVTQTPSHQVTQMGQEVILRCVPISNHLYFYWYRQILGQKVEFLVSFYNNEISEKSEIFDDQFSVERPDGSNFTLKIRSTKLEDSAMYFCASSPLNQPQHFGDGTRLSIL.

By sample share, this clone is medium-sized (0.01 to 0.1%). The read halts 3 residues ahead of the CDR3 end, with the missing end drawn from the germline J gene. This chain connects TRBV6-2 or TRBV6-3 to TRBJ2-4; a weak D match, TRBD2 (5 bases). Germline CDR1 MNHEY, CDR2 SVGEGT. This CDR3 has 14 amino acids. V was shortened by 3 bases and J by 2 bases, with 8 bases between the two germline ends. CDR3 DNA (partial): TGTGCCAGCAGTTATGAGGGTACCAAAAACATT. This sequence encodes CASSYEGTKNI. The whole CDR3 sequence reads CASSYEGTKNIQYF.

In its sample, this clone was seen many times. The read ends 3 residues before the CDR3 terminus; that terminus is restored from the germline J gene. This rearrangement joins TRBV13 to TRBJ2-7, with D perhaps TRBD1 or TRBD2 (5 bases each). The ends were cut back, 0 bases at V and 5 bases at J, with 14 bases in the middle. This CDR3 region has 15 residues. The V gene's germline CDR1 is PRHDT and CDR2 FYEKMQ (reference sequence). CDR3 region: CASSLGRGKVNEQYF. CDR3 DNA (partial): TGTGCCAGCAGCTTAGGGAGGGGAAAAGTCAACGAG. Based on the CDR3 plus reference TRBV13 and TRBJ2-7, the full variable domain is AAGVIQSPRHLIKEKRETATLKCYPIPRHDTVYWYQQGPGQDPQFLISFYEKMQSDKGSIPDRFSAQQFSDYHSELNMSSLELGDSALYFCASSLGRGKVNEQYFGPGTRLTVT.

A word on this clone: The CDR3 is cut off 3 residues early in the read; its end comes from the germline J gene. This chain joins TRBV30 and TRBJ1-2; 10 bases line up with TRBD1. CDR1 and CDR2 from the germline V gene are GTSNPN and SVGIG (reference sequence). This CDR3 has 13 amino acids. CDR3 DNA, as far as it was read: TGTGCCTCAACCGGGACAGGGGATTTCGAC. Amino acids: CASTGTGDFD. The CDR3 reads in full as CASTGTGDFDYTF.

The sample holds many counts of this clone. The missing CDR3 end, 3 residues past where the read stops, is filled in from the germline J gene. The V gene is TRBV29-1, the J gene TRBJ2-7; weak D call: TRBD2 (5 bases). The CDR3 spans 16 residues. Trimming cost V 4 bases and J 2 bases, with 21 bases left between them. CDR1 is SQVTM, CDR2 ANQGSEA, per germline. The CDR3 DNA, read in part, is TGCAGCGTTGCTGGCGGGCAGGTCCTAGGGACCTACGAG. The encoded protein is CSVAGGQVLGTYE. The whole CDR3 region reads CSVAGGQVLGTYEQYF.

This clone was seen ten or more times. The read ends 3 residues shy of where the CDR3 ends; the end is completed using the germline J gene. The chain recombines TRBV19 with TRBJ2-5; D possibly corresponds to TRBD2 (5 bases). Trimming removed 3 bases from V and 5 bases from J, with 13 bases in between. This CDR3 comprises 14 residues. Per germline, CDR1 LNHDA and CDR2 SQIVND (reference sequence). The covered CDR3 bases are TGTGCCAGTAGTATTTCGGGGTTAGGGGAGACC. Encoded protein: CASSISGLGET. The whole CDR3 sequence is CASSISGLGETQYF.

This clone was recorded at least ten times. The read halts 3 residues ahead of the CDR3 end, with the missing end drawn from the germline J gene. The gene calls are TRBV7-2 and TRBJ2-7; D gene uncertain. The germline V gene has CDR1 SGHTA and CDR2 FQGNSA. The CDR3 runs to 13 residues. The V gene lost 3 bases and the J gene lost 1 base, with 7 bases spanning the gap. The CDR3 sequence is CASSFHGSYEQYF. The sequenced part of the CDR3 DNA is TGTGCCAGCAGCTTTCACGGTTCCTACGAG.

This clone was seen at least ten times. Sequencing ends 3 residues short of the CDR3 end; the germline J gene provides the rest. The rearrangement uses TRBV7-2 and TRBJ2-7, with unresolved D. V lost 5 bases and J lost 0, with 14 bases in between. There are 15 residues in the CDR3. Germline values: CDR1 SGHTA, CDR2 FQGNSA. The CDR3 here is CASSTSGRSSYEQYF. CDR3 DNA, as far as it was read: TGTGCCAGCAGCACCAGTGGCAGGAGCTCCTACGAG.

This clone was seen a handful of times. The missing CDR3 end, 3 residues past where the read stops, is filled in from the germline J gene. This rearrangement joins TRBV7-2 to TRBJ1-2; D is undetermined. This CDR3 spans 14 amino acids. Germline V lookup: CDR1 SGHTA, CDR2 FQGNSA. Incomplete CDR3 DNA: TGTGCCAGCAGCCCCCGGGCAAACCCGGGGGGC. This encodes CASSPRANPGG. The entire CDR3 protein is CASSPRANPGGYTF.

This clone was seen repeatedly, ten times or more. The read halts 3 residues ahead of the CDR3 end, with the missing end drawn from the germline J gene. The chain is built from TRBV19 and TRBJ2-4, with 7 bases that match TRBD1. Per germline, CDR1 LNHDA and CDR2 SQIVND (reference sequence). Germline trimming cut 5 bases from V and 4 bases from J; bases unmatched to any gene: 17. The CDR3 is made up of 18 amino acids. CDR3 sequence: CASSLLPRDSWGKNIQYF. Partial CDR3 DNA: TGTGCCAGTAGTCTCCTGCCCCGGGACAGTTGGGGTAAAAACATT.

This clone showed up many times. The read halts 3 residues ahead of the CDR3 end, with the missing end drawn from the germline J gene. The chain joins TRBV5-5 to TRBJ2-4; tentatively, D is TRBD1 (5 bases). Trimming took off 2 bases at V and 7 bases at J, with 13 bases between the two ends. CDR3 length: 14 residues. CDR1 is SGHKS, CDR2 YYEKEE, per germline (reference sequence). This chain's CDR3 is CASSLSIGANIQYF. Incomplete CDR3 DNA: TGTGCCAGCAGCTTATCGATAGGGGCGAACATT.

This clone appeared many times. The read falls 3 residues short of the CDR3 end, and the missing part is taken from the germline J gene. This chain links TRBV20-1 with TRBJ2-5; unclear D gene. The CDR3 runs to 12 residues. V lost 3 bases to trimming and J lost 4 bases, with 9 bases between them. The germline CDR1 and CDR2 sequences are DFQATT and SNEGSKA (reference sequence). The CDR3 loop is CSASPQRETQYF. The CDR3 DNA, read in part, is TGCAGTGCTAGCCCCCAGCGAGAGACC.

This clone came up many times. Read coverage stops 3 residues before the CDR3 terminus; the germline J gene supplies the remainder. This chain connects TRBV5-8 to TRBJ2-1, with a possible D match to TRBD2 (5 bases). This CDR3 is 14 amino acids long. CDR1 is SGHTS and CDR2 is YDEGEE in the germline V gene. The V end lost 6 bases, the J end lost 7 bases, and 17 bases lay between the germline ends. The chain's CDR3 is CASNGLALGNEQFF. The DNA read from the CDR3 is TGTGCCAGCAACGGTCTAGCCCTGGGGAATGAG.

The table lists this clone with a few counts. The CDR3 extends 3 residues past the end of the read, so its final part is completed from the germline J gene. The chain couples TRBV19 to TRBJ2-4; a weak D match, TRBD2 (7 bases). The germline gives CDR1 LNHDA, CDR2 SQIVND (reference sequence). The CDR3 is 14 residues long. CDR3 sequence reads: CASSISKGDYGQYF. The CDR3 bases that were read are TGTGCCAGTAGTATTTCGAAGGGGGACTATGGT.

About this clone: The read comes to an end 3 residues before the CDR3 does, leaving the germline J gene to fill in the end. The V and J genes are TRBV7-2 and TRBJ2-2; 9 bases are a match to TRBD2. Germline lookup yields CDR1 SGHTA and CDR2 FQGNSA. This CDR3 is 15 amino acids long. V shed 2 bases and J 6 bases; nucleotides not matched to a gene: 4. This chain's CDR3 is CASSLLRGGPGELFF. The covered CDR3 bases are TGTGCCAGCAGCTTATTGCGGGGGGGCCCCGGGGAG.

Ten or more counts support this clone. The missing CDR3 end, 3 residues past where the read stops, is filled in from the germline J gene. The chain employs TRBV7-3 and TRBJ2-2, with a tentative D call TRBD1 (6 bases). CDR3 length: 15 residues. V dropped 5 bases and J dropped 4 bases, with 14 bases sitting between them. Germline V gene lookup returns CDR1 SGHTA and CDR2 FQGTGA. The chain's CDR3 is CASSPNRDSTGELFF. The CDR3 bases that were read are TGTGCCAGCAGCCCTAACAGGGATAGCACCGGGGAG.

For this clone: The read gets to within 3 residues of the CDR3 end, and the germline J gene fills in the rest. The V gene is TRBV19, the J gene TRBJ2-1, with 14 positions matching TRBD2. Germline V gene data show CDR1 as LNHDA and CDR2 as SQIVND (reference sequence). Unmatched junction bases numbered 2, after V lost 4 bases and J lost 3 bases. There are 16 residues in the CDR3. The sequenced part of the CDR3 DNA is TGTGCCAGTAGTAGGGGACTAGCGGGGGTCTACAATGAG. Its protein product is CASSRGLAGVYNE. The entire CDR3 sequence reads CASSRGLAGVYNEQFF.

The table lists this clone with many counts. The read ends 3 residues shy of where the CDR3 ends; the end is completed using the germline J gene. The chain couples TRBV5-1 to TRBJ2-3; possibly TRBD2 for D (5 bases). Trimming shortened V by 0 bases and J by 6 bases, and 20 bases separated the two germline ends. Germline assignment: CDR1 SGHRS and CDR2 YFSETQ. This CDR3 is built from 17 residues. The CDR3 here is CASSLGASPWSADTQYF. The part of the CDR3 DNA that was read is TGCGCCAGCAGCTTGGGTGCTAGCCCGTGGTCAGCCGATACG.